This T cell receptor beta chain originates from a study of OX40 agonist ivuxolimab in advanced cancers. Looking at the study overall: Ivuxolimab doses were 0.01, 0.1, 0.3, 1.5, 3 or 10 mg/kg every 2 weeks. Notes on the study in general: More expanded clones were seen, on average, in CD8+ T cells than in CD4+. By week 6 at 0.1 to 3.0 mg/kg, blood CD4+ and CD8+ T cells had expanded clonally.

Exclusion applied to patients with autoimmune disease history or systemic immunosuppression. Trimming took off 2 bases at V and 2 bases at J, with 12 bases between the two ends. Germline V lookup: CDR1 SGHVS, CDR2 FQNEAQ. This CDR3 is 15 amino acids long. Notes on this clone: Its antigen is as yet unknown.

Repertoires were generated with immunoSEQ multiplex PCR, while TCRdb's copy carries only in-frame clones and drops some. Of more than 75,000 clones listed, around 84% are singletons. The receptor was isolated from an adult with an advanced solid tumor such as melanoma, head and neck, liver or kidney cancer. The genes are TRBV7-8 and TRBJ2-5; maybe TRBD2 (6 bases). The sample was CD4+ or CD8+ T cells sorted from blood, taken in a trial of the OX40 agonist ivuxolimab. This CDR3 reads CASSLRGTEQETQYF. In DNA, the CDR3 is TGTGCCAGCAGCTTACGGGGGACCGAACAAGAGACCCAGTACTTC.